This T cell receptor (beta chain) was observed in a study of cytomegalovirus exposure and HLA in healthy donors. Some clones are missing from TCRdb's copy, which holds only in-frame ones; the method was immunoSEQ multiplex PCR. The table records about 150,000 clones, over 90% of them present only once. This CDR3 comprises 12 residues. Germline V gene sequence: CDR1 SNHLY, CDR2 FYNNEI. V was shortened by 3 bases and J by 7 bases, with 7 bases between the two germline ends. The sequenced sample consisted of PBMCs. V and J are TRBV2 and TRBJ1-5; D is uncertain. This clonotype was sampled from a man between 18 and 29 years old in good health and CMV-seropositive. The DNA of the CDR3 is TGTGCCAGCAGTGACCCCCGGCAGCCCCAGCATTTT. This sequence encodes CASSDPRQPQHF.